These 23 T cell receptor beta chains were all obtained from the same sample, sequenced in a study of blood T cell repertoires in COVID-19. Here immunoSEQ multiplex PCR was the method, and the copy in TCRdb shows in-frame clones only, minus some. The sample has roughly 41,000 clones; approximately 90% are singletons. The sequenced sample consisted of peripheral blood. Receptor source: a human donor in a cohort sampled during active COVID-19.

This chain joins TRBV19 and TRBJ2-1, with TRBD1 identical over 7 bases. The CDR3 is 15 amino acids. From germline, CDR1 is LNHDA and CDR2 SQIVND (reference sequence). V dropped 5 bases and J dropped 4; count of bases not matched to a gene: 8. The CDR3 loop reads CASSPTGPRYNEQFF. Written as DNA, the CDR3 is TGTGCCAGTAGTCCGACAGGGCCCCGTTACAATGAGCAGTTCTTC.

J is TRBJ2-6 and V is TRBV19; 9 bases map to TRBD1. There are 16 residues in the CDR3. The junction had 2 bases not matched to a gene; V was cut back by 4 bases and J by 1 base. CDR1 and CDR2 from the germline V gene are LNHDA and SQIVND (reference sequence). The CDR3 nucleotides are TGTGCCAGTAGTACGGGACAGGGTTCTGGGGCCAACGTCCTGACTTTC. Encoded protein: CASSTGQGSGANVLTF. Together with reference TRBV19 and TRBJ2-6, the CDR3 gives the full variable domain: DGGITQSPKYLFRKEGQNVTLSCEQNLNHDAMYWYRQDPGQGLRLIYYSQIVNDFQKGDIAEGYSVSREKKESFPLTVTSAQKNPTAFYLCASSTGQGSGANVLTFGAGSRLTVL.

The chain carries TRBV6-6 and TRBJ2-7, with 9 bases identical to TRBD2. Germline loops: CDR1 MNHNY, CDR2 SVGAGI (reference sequence). The CDR3 runs to 14 residues. Trimming cost V 5 bases and J 2 bases; bases outside gene matches: 4. Written as DNA, the CDR3 is TGTGCCAGCAGTAAGACTAGCGGAACCTACGAGCAGTACTTC. The encoded protein is CASSKTSGTYEQYF.

The chain employs TRBV6-5 and TRBJ2-7; TRBD1 aligns across 7 bases. The V gene end was trimmed by 6 bases and the J gene end by 2 bases; junction bases not matched to a gene: 10. The germline V gene has CDR1 MNHEY and CDR2 SVGAGI. The CDR3 spans 15 residues. Here the CDR3 DNA reads TGTGCCAGCAGACGCGACAGGGTGTCCCCCTACGAGCAGTACTTC. It translates to CASRRDRVSPYEQYF.

The genes are TRBV5-4 and TRBJ2-2; D might be TRBD1 (5 bases). Germline CDR1 is SGHNT and CDR2 is YYREEE (reference sequence). The CDR3 contains 15 residues. Trimming removed 0 bases at V and 2 bases at J, with 8 bases between. The CDR3 DNA follows: TGTGCCAGCAGCTTGGATCAGGGTAACACCGGGGAGCTGTTTTTT. It encodes CASSLDQGNTGELFF.

V usage is TRBV24-1 and J usage is TRBJ2-2, with D possibly matching TRBD1 (6 bases). CDR3 size: 14 residues. Trimming stripped 7 bases from V and 1 base from J, with 9 bases between. Germline CDR1 is KGHDR and CDR2 is SFDVKD. DNA of the CDR3: TGTGCCACCAGAGCGACAGGGAACACCGGGGAGCTGTTTTTT. It specifies CATRATGNTGELFF.

This chain links TRBV19 with TRBJ2-1; 10 positions match TRBD2. The CDR3 is 20 residues long. The V segment lost 5 bases and the J segment 0 bases; nucleotides outside the gene matches: 16. Germline CDR1 is LNHDA and CDR2 is SQIVND (reference sequence). CDR3 nucleotides: TGTGCCAGTAGTTCGCCGGGACTAGCGAAACGCACGGGCTCCTACAATGAGCAGTTCTTC. Its translation: CASSSPGLAKRTGSYNEQFF. Full variable domain (missing parts from reference TRBV19 and TRBJ2-1): DGGITQSPKYLFRKEGQNVTLSCEQNLNHDAMYWYRQDPGQGLRLIYYSQIVNDFQKGDIAEGYSVSREKKESFPLTVTSAQKNPTAFYLCASSSPGLAKRTGSYNEQFFGPGTRLTVL.

This chain uses TRBV6-5 with TRBJ1-1; maybe TRBD1 (5 bases). The CDR3 is 13 residues long. Trimming removed 0 bases from V and 11 bases from J, with 13 bases in between. Germline V gives CDR1 MNHEY, CDR2 SVGAGI. The CDR3 DNA reads as TGTGCCAGCAGTTACTCTATTCAGGGATGGGCTTTCTTT. Translation gives CASSYSIQGWAFF.

There are a few counts of this clone. The chain carries TRBV27 and TRBJ1-2; D remains ambiguous. The CDR3 length is 14 residues. Germline CDR1 and CDR2: MNHEY and SMNVEV (reference sequence). Deletions cut 6 bases from V and 0 bases from J, with 11 bases between. The CDR3 nucleotides are TGTGCCAGCAGCCCGAGAGAAGCTAACTATGGCTACACCTTC. Translated: CASSPREANYGYTF.

This clone has a single count. V gene TRBV12-3 or TRBV12-4 combines with J gene TRBJ2-1; D is undetermined. V was shortened by 7 bases and J by 4 bases, with 11 bases between the two germline ends. The CDR3 length is 13 residues. CDR3 sequence: CASTLDTYNEQFF. CDR3 DNA: TGTGCCAGCACCCTCGACACATACAATGAGCAGTTCTTC.

CDR3 loop: CASRTGGRFEQYF. Written as DNA, the CDR3 is TGTGCCAGCAGGACGGGAGGGAGGTTCGAGCAGTACTTC. The chain links TRBV27 to TRBJ2-7; 8 nucleotides line up with TRBD2. This CDR3 has 13 amino acids. Trimming took 6 bases from V and 6 from J; bases not matched to a gene: 7. CDR1 MNHEY and CDR2 SMNVEV come from the germline V gene (reference sequence).

The rearrangement links TRBV27 to TRBJ2-3; weak D call: TRBD2 (6 bases). V was shortened by 0 bases and J by 2 bases, with 12 bases between the two germline ends. The germline CDR1 and CDR2 sequences are MNHEY and SMNVEV (reference sequence). The CDR3 covers 16 residues. CDR3 sequence (DNA): TGTGCCAGCAGTTTATCGAGGCAGCGGGCCACAGATACGCAGTATTTT. This gives the protein CASSLSRQRATDTQYF.

V and J are TRBV28 and TRBJ2-5, with D perhaps TRBD2 (5 bases). V was clipped by 5 bases and J by 2 bases, with 12 bases between them. The CDR3 is 14 amino acids. Per germline, CDR1 MDHEN and CDR2 SYDVKM. CDR3 region: CASSQRGGQETQYF. The CDR3 DNA reads as TGTGCCAGCAGTCAGCGCGGCGGGCAAGAGACCCAGTACTTC.

This chain links TRBV3-1 (or the pseudogene TRBV3-2) with TRBJ2-5, with 11 bases fitting TRBD2. J lost 5 bases, V lost 4 bases, and 9 bases had no gene match. This CDR3 region has 16 residues. The germline V gene has CDR1 LGHDT and CDR2 YNNKEL (reference sequence). In DNA form, the CDR3 reads TGTGCCAGCAGCCCAAGACTAGCGGGGACTGGGGAGACCCAGTACTTC. Encoded protein: CASSPRLAGTGETQYF.

The rearrangement joins TRBV10-2 to TRBJ2-7, with 9 bases that match TRBD2. The CDR3 consists of 15 residues. J lost 2 bases, V lost 6 bases, and 8 bases had no gene match. The germline gives CDR1 WSHSY, CDR2 SAAADI. The CDR3 DNA sequence: TGCGCCAGCAGGGAACAGACTAGCGGAACCTACGAGCAGTACTTC. Amino acid sequence: CASREQTSGTYEQYF.

The rearrangement links TRBV12-3 or TRBV12-4 to TRBJ1-5; 8 bases match TRBD1. V shed 7 bases and J 6 bases; nucleotides not matched to a gene: 5. The CDR3 has 13 amino acids. The DNA for the CDR3 is TGTGCCAGCAAGACAGGGGTGGTTCAGCCCCAGCATTTT. Amino acids: CASKTGVVQPQHF.

This clone was observed a few times. The chain has TRBV11-2 and TRBJ2-1; no clear D. CDR1 is SGHAT and CDR2 is FQNNGV in the germline V gene. V dropped 0 bases and J dropped 9 bases, with 12 bases sitting between them. This CDR3 spans 14 amino acids. CDR3: CASSLEGRLSEQFF. The CDR3 nucleotides are TGTGCCAGCAGCTTAGAGGGCCGCCTTAGTGAGCAGTTCTTC.

The chain couples TRBV6-5 to TRBJ2-7, with 10 bases lining up with TRBD1. Per the germline V gene, CDR1 is MNHEY and CDR2 is SVGAGI. The CDR3 sequence is 14 residues long. V gave up 10 bases and J gave up 4 bases; unmatched junction bases: 10. The CDR3 is CAIGDRGPRYEQYF. The CDR3 DNA is TGTGCCATCGGGGACAGGGGCCCTCGGTACGAGCAGTACTTC.

The chain joins TRBV28 to TRBJ2-2; TRBD2 matches at 9 bases. The CDR3 is 17 residues long. With 6 bases clipped from V and 0 bases from J, the junction kept 8 bases outside the gene matches. Per germline, CDR1 MDHEN and CDR2 SYDVKM. CDR3 amino acids: CASSFPLAGANTGELFF. In nucleotides, the CDR3 is TGTGCCAGCAGCTTCCCCTTAGCGGGAGCGAACACCGGGGAGCTGTTTTTT.

The rearrangement joins TRBV6-5 to TRBJ2-6, with a weak D call TRBD2 (5 bases). Germline values: CDR1 MNHEY, CDR2 SVGAGI. Trimming stripped 7 bases from V and 0 bases from J, with 10 bases between. The CDR3 is made up of 15 amino acids. CDR3 sequence: CASNGRDSGANVLTF. CDR3 bases: TGTGCCAGCAACGGACGGGACTCTGGGGCCAACGTCCTGACTTTC.

The chain has TRBV10-2 and TRBJ1-3; 7 nucleotides agree with TRBD1. Germline V gene data show CDR1 as WSHSY and CDR2 as SAAADI. This CDR3 is built from 15 residues. Trimming removed 1 base from V and 3 bases from J; junction bases left unmatched: 3. The CDR3 nucleotides are TGCGCCAGCAGTGAGTTGGGACAGAGTGGAAACACCATATATTTT. This sequence encodes CASSELGQSGNTIYF.

This clone appeared a few times. The rearrangement links TRBV15 to TRBJ2-1; D might be TRBD1 (5 bases). The ends were cut back, 1 base at V and 4 bases at J, with 11 bases in the middle. Germline CDR1 is LNHNV and CDR2 is YYDKDF (reference sequence). The CDR3 is 15 residues long. The CDR3: CATSRVGHNYNEQFF. For the CDR3, the DNA is TGTGCCACCAGCAGAGTAGGACACAATTACAATGAGCAGTTCTTC.

V is TRBV28 and J is TRBJ1-1; D is possibly TRBD1 (5 bases). Germline-derived CDR1 and CDR2 are MDHEN and SYDVKM. CDR3 size: 14 residues. V dropped 5 bases and J dropped 1 base, with 11 bases sitting between them. This CDR3 reads CASSEVDRNTEAFF. In DNA, the CDR3 is TGTGCCAGCAGTGAAGTCGACAGGAACACTGAAGCTTTCTTT.